The source of this T cell receptor (beta chain) is a study of CD8 T cells in Susac syndrome. TCR beta sequencing was performed on blood CD8+ and CD4+ T cells. The ends were cut back, 3 bases at V and 8 bases at J, with 19 bases in the middle. The V gene's germline CDR1 is KGHSH and CDR2 LQKENI. The CDR3 runs 16 residues. An input of 0.5 to 1 ug of RNA was subjected to reverse transcription using random hexamers. A single record per CDR3 protein comes from TCRdb applying MiXCR to the immunoSEQ multiplex PCR reads. The sample holds about 250,000 distinct CDR3 sequences, just under 95% seen once. The chain couples TRBV18 to TRBJ1-4; maybe TRBD1 (6 bases). The sample consisted of CD4+ T cells from PBMCs. This receptor was obtained from a human donor with multiple sclerosis. The DNA for the CDR3 is TGTGCCAGCTCACCTCTGTACAGGGCGTCAGAGGAAAAACTGTTTTTT. It encodes CASSPLYRASEEKLFF.